This passage covers 17 T cell receptor beta chains from one sample sequenced in a study of early T cells in non-severe SARS-CoV-2 infection. From the 5' RACE reads, TCRdb called clonotypes with MiXCR, one entry per CDR3 protein. The data show some 77,000 distinct CDR3 sequences, less than 20% seen once. The specimen sequenced was whole blood. These receptors were obtained from an adult who was a healthcare worker with PCR-confirmed SARS-CoV-2 infection or an uninfected control (not recorded which).

The chain recombines TRBV30 with TRBJ2-7, with 11 bases matching TRBD2. CDR1 and CDR2 from the germline V gene are GTSNPN and SVGIG (reference sequence). The CDR3 spans 15 residues. V shed 3 bases, J shed 2 bases, and the junction held 6 bases outside the gene matches. Here the CDR3 DNA reads TGTGCCTGGAGCATACTAGCGGGGGCACCCTACGAGCAGTACTTC. Translation: CAWSILAGAPYEQYF.

This clonotype was counted a few times. CDR3 coding DNA: TGTGCCAGCAGCCCTGGTGGGAGGTACAATGAGCAGTTCTTC. Its translation is CASSPGGRYNEQFF. The rearrangement links TRBV5-4 to TRBJ2-1; maybe TRBD2 (6 bases). CDR1 is SGHNT, CDR2 YYREEE, per germline (reference sequence). Trimming stripped 4 bases from V and 4 bases from J, with 12 bases between. The CDR3 has 14 amino acids.

This clonotype has more than one count but fewer than ten. The rearrangement uses TRBV7-2 and TRBJ1-2; D is unclear. Germline lookup yields CDR1 SGHTA and CDR2 FQGNSA. Trimming stripped 2 bases from V and 2 bases from J, with 6 bases between. This CDR3 is 13 amino acids long. CDR3 coding DNA: TGTGCCAGCAGCTTAAAGAGCAACTATGGCTACACCTTC. Protein product: CASSLKSNYGYTF. Supplemented by reference TRBV7-2 and TRBJ1-2, the full variable domain reads GAGVSQSPSNKVTEKGKDVELRCDPISGHTALYWYRQSLGQGLEFLIYFQGNSAPDKSGLPSDRFSAERTGGSVSTLTIQRTQQEDSAVYLCASSLKSNYGYTFGSGTRLTVV.

The sample holds a few counts of this clonotype. The rearrangement joins TRBV5-1 to TRBJ1-4; TRBD1 matches 9 bases. This CDR3 has 12 amino acids. CDR1 and CDR2 (germline): SGHRS, YFSETQ. J lost 8 bases, V lost 6 bases, and 2 bases had no gene match. CDR3: CASTGQGEKLFF. The CDR3 bases are TGCGCCAGCACAGGACAGGGGGAAAAACTGTTTTTT.

The chain has TRBV20-1 and TRBJ2-5, with 11 positions matching TRBD2. Germline CDR1 reads DFQATT; CDR2 reads SNEGSKA (reference sequence). The CDR3 sequence is 14 residues long. The V and J ends lost 5 bases and 5 bases, in that order; junction bases with no gene match: 7. The CDR3 coding sequence is TGCAGTGCTCCCCATAGCGGGGGGGCCGAGACCCAGTACTTC. Amino acids: CSAPHSGGAETQYF.

V and J are TRBV18 and TRBJ1-1; 10 bases map to TRBD1. There are 15 residues in the CDR3. Germline V lookup: CDR1 KGHSH, CDR2 LQKENI. After removal of 1 base from V and 6 bases from J, the junction contained 5 bases not matched to a gene. For the CDR3, the DNA is TGTGCCAGCTCACCACGGCGACAGGGGGCCGCTGAAGCTTTCTTT. It is translated as CASSPRRQGAAEAFF.

This clonotype was detected many times. The genes are TRBV18 and TRBJ2-3; 8 nucleotides agree with TRBD1. Trimming at V came to 6 bases and at J to 0 bases, leaving 14 bases not matched to a gene. This CDR3 spans 18 amino acids. Germline V gene lookup returns CDR1 KGHSH and CDR2 LQKENI. The CDR3 region is CASSPILSTGGSTDTQYF. DNA for the CDR3: TGTGCCAGCTCTCCCATACTATCCACAGGGGGTAGCACAGATACGCAGTATTTT. The full variable domain, with the rest looked up from reference TRBV18 and TRBJ2-3, is NAGVMQNPRHLVRRRGQEARLRCSPMKGHSHVYWYRQLPEEGLKFMVYLQKENIIDESGMPKERFSAEFPKEGPSILRIQQVVRGDSAAYFCASSPILSTGGSTDTQYFGPGTRLTVL.

This clonotype has only a few counts. The rearrangement joins TRBV6-6 to TRBJ2-3; D may be TRBD1 (5 bases). Trimming removed 7 bases from V and 0 bases from J, with 11 bases in between. In germline, CDR1 is MNHNY, CDR2 SVGAGI (reference sequence). The CDR3 has 14 amino acids. Written as DNA, the CDR3 is TGTGCCAGCAATCAGGGATCTAGCACAGATACGCAGTATTTT. This codes for CASNQGSSTDTQYF.

V is TRBV11-2 and J is TRBJ2-7, with 10 bases aligning to TRBD2. Trimming at V came to 8 bases and at J to 4 bases, leaving 11 bases not matched to a gene. The CDR3 covers 15 residues. Germline values: CDR1 SGHAT, CDR2 FQNNGV. CDR3 region: CASDSRGLAVYEQYF. DNA for the CDR3: TGTGCCAGCGATTCGCGAGGACTAGCGGTATACGAGCAGTACTTC.

This clonotype was found a few times. The chain is built from TRBV7-8 and TRBJ1-6; a weak D match, TRBD1 (6 bases). The germline V gene has CDR1 SGHVS and CDR2 FQNEAQ. The CDR3 covers 18 residues. V was shortened by 1 base and J by 0 bases, with 13 bases between the two germline ends. CDR3 DNA: TGTGCCAGCAGCTTAGATGTCCAGGGGAGCTCCTATAATTCACCCCTCCACTTT. It translates to CASSLDVQGSSYNSPLHF.

The rearrangement uses TRBV6-5 and TRBJ2-4; D is uncertain. CDR1 is MNHEY and CDR2 is SVGAGI in the germline V gene. The V gene lost 4 bases and the J gene lost 4 bases, with 5 bases spanning the gap. The CDR3 has 12 residues. The CDR3 spells CASSSVKNIQYF. The CDR3 nucleotides are TGTGCCAGCAGTTCTGTTAAAAACATTCAGTACTTC.

This clonotype was seen a few times. The chain carries TRBV7-8 and TRBJ2-7; 9 bases match TRBD1. The V and J ends lost 3 bases and 6 bases, in that order; junction bases with no gene match: 9. The CDR3 extends over 15 amino acids. CDR1 is SGHVS, CDR2 FQNEAQ, per germline. The CDR3 region is CASSFDRTGVAEQYF. In DNA form, the CDR3 reads TGTGCCAGCAGCTTTGACCGGACAGGGGTTGCCGAGCAGTACTTC.

This chain connects TRBV6-1 to TRBJ2-1; 7 bases map to TRBD1. The J segment lost 5 bases and the V segment lost 5 bases, leaving 9 bases of the junction unmatched. The CDR3 totals 15 residues. Germline V gene data show CDR1 as MNHNS and CDR2 as SASEGT. CDR3 region: CASSIPRGQNNEQFF. The DNA for the CDR3 is TGTGCCAGCAGTATACCCAGGGGACAGAACAATGAGCAGTTCTTC.

This clonotype was detected a few times. The chain carries TRBV29-1 and TRBJ2-7; D may match TRBD1 or TRBD2 (5 bases each). The CDR3 is 13 amino acids. Germline-derived CDR1 and CDR2 are SQVTM and ANQGSEA. Trimming stripped 4 bases from V and 3 bases from J, with 13 bases between. CDR3 bases: TGCAGCGTTGGCCCCGGGGACCTCTACGAGCAGTACTTC. Its protein product is CSVGPGDLYEQYF.

This chain uses TRBV29-1 with TRBJ2-7; D perhaps matches TRBD2 (5 bases). The V gene lost 4 bases and the J gene lost 7 bases, with 20 bases spanning the gap. Germline V lookup: CDR1 SQVTM, CDR2 ANQGSEA. The CDR3 length is 14 residues. In nucleotides, the CDR3 is TGCAGCGTTGCCGCCGGGCCCCCCTCGGGAGAGCAGTACTTC. It yields the protein CSVAAGPPSGEQYF.

There are a few counts of this clonotype. This chain connects TRBV7-3 to TRBJ2-1, with 8 bases identical to TRBD1. The CDR3 has 14 residues. V shed 7 bases, J shed 7 bases, and the junction held 9 bases outside the gene matches. Germline CDR1 reads SGHTA; CDR2 reads FQGTGA. The CDR3 loop reads CASKIQGDLNEQFF. Written as DNA, the CDR3 is TGTGCCAGCAAGATACAGGGGGACCTAAATGAGCAGTTCTTC.

This clonotype was seen a few times. The chain is built from TRBV2 and TRBJ1-1; D remains ambiguous. From germline, CDR1 is SNHLY and CDR2 FYNNEI. The CDR3 length is 13 residues. The V end lost 5 bases, the J end lost 1 base, and 8 bases lay between the germline ends. The CDR3 here is CASSPAQNTEAFF. The CDR3 coding sequence is TGTGCCAGCAGTCCTGCCCAGAACACTGAAGCTTTCTTT.